A single sample is the source of the 28 T cell receptor beta chains below, sequenced in a study of Ad26.COV2.S vaccination and SARS-CoV-2 variants. Here immunoSEQ multiplex PCR was the method, and the copy in TCRdb shows in-frame clones only, minus some. Of around 450,000 clones in the sample, approximately 92% are singletons; the top ten hold 12%. This sample's treatment: 15 to 20 received Ad26.COV2.S at low or high dose, single or two shots; about 5 received placebo; per-sample allocation not given. It was on day 63 after the first vaccine or placebo injection that samples were taken. The sequenced sample was peripheral blood, obtained in a trial of Ad26.COV2.S vaccine versus placebo. Receptors were obtained from a person between 18 and 60 years old who received the Ad26.COV2.S COVID-19 vaccine or a placebo.

The chain uses TRBV10-3 and TRBJ2-7, with D possibly being TRBD2 (6 bases). V lost 5 bases to trimming and J lost 7 bases, with 15 bases between them. CDR1 ENHRY and CDR2 SYGVKD come from the germline V gene. This CDR3 has 13 amino acids. The CDR3, as DNA: TGTGCCATCAGTTGGGACCCCGGGAGAGAGCAGTACTTC. Protein sequence: CAISWDPGREQYF.

The CDR3 protein is CSAGGETYEQYF. Here the CDR3 DNA reads TGCAGCGCCGGGGGGGAAACCTACGAGCAGTACTTC. The rearrangement joins TRBV29-1 to TRBJ2-7, with TRBD2 identical over 8 bases. Germline V gene sequence: CDR1 SQVTM, CDR2 ANQGSEA. J was trimmed by 2 bases and V by 7 bases; bases with no gene match: 4. The CDR3 spans 12 residues.

The gene calls are TRBV4-1 and TRBJ2-5, with 13 bases identical to TRBD2. This CDR3 has 16 amino acids. The junction had 6 bases not matched to a gene; V was cut back by 6 bases and J by 2 bases. Germline-derived CDR1 and CDR2 are MGHRA and YSYEKL. Here the CDR3 reads CASRPWGLAGQETQYF. The CDR3, as DNA: TGCGCCAGCAGACCCTGGGGACTAGCGGGACAAGAGACCCAGTACTTC.

The chain uses TRBV27 and TRBJ2-6; D remains unclear. Deletions cut 2 bases from V and 2 bases from J, with 7 bases between. Germline V lookup: CDR1 MNHEY, CDR2 SMNVEV (reference sequence). The CDR3 sequence is 15 residues long. In nucleotides, the CDR3 is TGTGCCAGCAGTTTAAAGGAAACTGGGGCCAACGTCCTGACTTTC. This encodes CASSLKETGANVLTF.

The V gene is TRBV9, the J gene TRBJ2-7; D is perhaps TRBD1 (6 bases). The germline gives CDR1 SGDLS, CDR2 YYNGEE. This CDR3 has 15 residues. V was clipped by 2 bases and J by 0 bases, with 12 bases between them. CDR3 DNA sequence: TGTGCCAGCAGCGTGTATCCACAGGGCTCCTACGAGCAGTACTTC. Translation gives CASSVYPQGSYEQYF.

This clone was counted a few times. The chain recombines TRBV7-6 with TRBJ2-2; D not certain. The V gene's germline CDR1 is SGHVS and CDR2 FNYEAQ. V lost 5 bases and J lost 6, with 13 bases in between. The CDR3 is 14 amino acids. The CDR3 sequence: CASSERLGPGELFF. The CDR3, as DNA: TGTGCCAGCAGCGAGCGACTTGGGCCCGGGGAGCTGTTTTTT.

V and J are TRBV15 and TRBJ1-1; a weak D match, TRBD1 (6 bases). Trimming took off 4 bases at V and 4 bases at J, with 16 bases between the two ends. This CDR3 spans 15 amino acids. Germline values: CDR1 LNHNV, CDR2 YYDKDF (reference sequence). CDR3: CATSTGEFRFTEAFF. The CDR3 DNA is TGTGCCACCAGCACAGGGGAGTTTAGGTTCACTGAAGCTTTCTTT.

The chain couples TRBV5-4 to TRBJ1-2; 7 bases line up with TRBD1. Germline V gene sequence: CDR1 SGHNT, CDR2 YYREEE (reference sequence). V gave up 5 bases and J gave up 5 bases; unmatched junction bases: 15. The CDR3 is made up of 16 amino acids. The CDR3 reads CASRNAGGTEFYGYTF. The CDR3 DNA follows: TGTGCCAGCAGAAATGCTGGGGGGACAGAATTTTATGGCTACACCTTC. The full variable domain, rest sourced from reference TRBV5-4 and TRBJ1-2, is ETGVTQSPTHLIKTRGQQVTLRCSSQSGHNTVSWYQQALGQGPQFIFQYYREEENGRGNFPPRFSGLQFPNYSSELNVNALELDDSALYLCASRNAGGTEFYGYTFGSGTRLTVV.

The chain recombines TRBV6-2 or TRBV6-3 with TRBJ2-1; no reliable D call. This CDR3 comprises 11 residues. V dropped 6 bases and J dropped 3 bases, with 3 bases sitting between them. Germline loops: CDR1 MNHEY, CDR2 SVGEGT. CDR3 region: CASSRYNEQFF. Written as DNA, the CDR3 is TGTGCCAGCAGCCGCTACAATGAGCAGTTCTTC.

CDR3 amino acids: CASSLWSSDTQYF. The CDR3 DNA sequence: TGTGCCAGCAGCTTGTGGAGTTCAGATACGCAGTATTTT. This chain connects TRBV7-6 to TRBJ2-3; unclear D gene. V was cut by 3 bases and J by 4 bases, with 8 bases left in between. Germline V CDR1 and CDR2: SGHVS, FNYEAQ. This CDR3 has 13 residues.

This clone was observed a handful of times. In the same sample, other DNA sequences code for this CDR3. The gene calls are TRBV9 and TRBJ2-5; a possible D gene is TRBD2 (6 bases). V lost 0 bases to trimming and J lost 1 base, with 10 bases between them. The CDR3 is 15 residues long. Germline CDR1 and CDR2: SGDLS and YYNGEE. The CDR3 loop reads CASSVGLAAQETQYF. The CDR3 DNA reads TGTGCCAGCAGCGTAGGATTAGCGGCCCAAGAGACCCAGTACTTC.

The chain combines TRBV5-6 with TRBJ1-1; D might be TRBD1 (6 bases). Germline V gene sequence: CDR1 SGHDT, CDR2 YYEEEE. This CDR3 has 12 amino acids. V lost 3 bases and J lost 11, with 14 bases in between. CDR3 DNA sequence: TGTGCCAGCAGCTGGGGACACGGAGAGGCTTTCTTT. Protein sequence: CASSWGHGEAFF.

In this sample, this clone turned up a few times. This chain links TRBV6-2 or TRBV6-3 with TRBJ1-2; D is unclear. Germline lookup yields CDR1 MNHEY and CDR2 SVGEGT. CDR3 length: 11 residues. Between the trimmed V and J ends, which lost 6 bases and 6 bases, there was a span of 8 bases. CDR3 amino acids: CASSPLNGYTF. CDR3 in DNA: TGTGCCAGCAGCCCCCTTAATGGCTACACCTTC.

Turning to this clone: This same CDR3 is encoded by further DNA sequences in the sample. The rearrangement links TRBV9 to TRBJ2-1; 11 nucleotides align to TRBD2. Germline-derived CDR1 and CDR2 are SGDLS and YYNGEE. The CDR3 loop spans 15 amino acids. V was clipped by 0 bases and J by 7 bases; unmatched bases: 3. CDR3 DNA sequence: TGTGCCAGCAGCGTAGTAGCGGGAGGGGATAATGAGCAGTTCTTC. Encoded protein: CASSVVAGGDNEQFF.

The chain carries TRBV7-2 and TRBJ2-3; TRBD2 matches 9 bases. Losses at the gene ends were 3 bases for V and 4 bases for J; bases not matched to a gene: 8. Germline CDR1 SGHTA, CDR2 FQGNSA. CDR3 size: 16 residues. This CDR3 reads CASSLMGLAGSDTQYF. DNA of the CDR3: TGTGCCAGCAGCTTGATGGGGCTAGCGGGATCAGATACGCAGTATTTT.

The chain employs TRBV10-2 and TRBJ2-3; D perhaps matches TRBD1 (7 bases). With 8 bases removed from V and 3 bases from J, the gap between germline ends came to 12 bases. Germline V lookup: CDR1 WSHSY, CDR2 SAAADI. The length of the CDR3 is 13 residues. The CDR3 region is CASRAGGTDTQYF. The CDR3 DNA reads TGCGCCAGCCGGGCAGGGGGGACAGATACGCAGTATTTT.

The chain employs TRBV5-4 and TRBJ2-7; 10 nucleotides align to TRBD2. The ends lost 0 bases at V and 6 bases at J; junction bases unmatched: 15. The CDR3 length is 18 residues. Germline CDR1 reads SGHNT; CDR2 reads YYREEE (reference sequence). The CDR3 DNA is TGTGCCAGCAGCTTGGAGCTAGCGGGAGTTGCGGGGTCTACCGAGCAGTACTTC. Translating it yields CASSLELAGVAGSTEQYF.

V gene TRBV19 combines with J gene TRBJ2-3, with a possible D match to TRBD1 (5 bases). The germline V and J ends were trimmed by 7 bases and 4 bases, with 15 bases remaining between them. The CDR3 runs 14 residues. The germline V gene has CDR1 LNHDA and CDR2 SQIVND (reference sequence). The CDR3 region has the DNA TGTGCCAGTACGATGCAGGGAAAAGCAGATACGCAGTATTTT. Protein: CASTMQGKADTQYF.

The CDR3 loop reads CAWKTVGTVGEKLFF. CDR3 bases: TGTGCCTGGAAAACAGTAGGGACAGTTGGTGAAAAACTGTTTTTT. The V gene is TRBV30, the J gene TRBJ1-4, with TRBD1 identical over 7 bases. J gave up 7 bases and V 4 bases, and 12 bases lay outside the gene matches. The germline CDR1 and CDR2 sequences are GTSNPN and SVGIG (reference sequence). The CDR3 totals 15 residues.

The rearrangement uses TRBV2 and TRBJ2-1, with D possibly being TRBD1 (6 bases). The CDR3 is made up of 9 amino acids. The germline V gene has CDR1 SNHLY and CDR2 FYNNEI. CDR3 in DNA: TGTGAAATGGGACACCTTCGTTTCTTC. Its protein is CEMGHLRFF. Looking up the rest from reference TRBV2 and TRBJ2-1 gives the full variable domain: EPEVTQTPSHQVTQMGQEVILRCVPISNHLYFYWYRQILGQKVEFLVSFYNNEISEKSEIFDDQFSVERPDGSNFTLKIRSTKLEDSAMYFCEMGHLRFFGPGTRLTVL.

The chain links TRBV7-8 to TRBJ2-1, with 7 nucleotides matching TRBD2. Germline CDR1 and CDR2: SGHVS and FQNEAQ. The CDR3 spans 19 residues. The V gene end was trimmed by 4 bases and the J gene end by 0 bases; junction bases not matched to a gene: 15. This CDR3 reads CASSSQRLLAESSYNEQFF. The CDR3 bases are TGTGCCAGCAGCTCCCAACGTCTCCTAGCGGAGAGCTCCTACAATGAGCAGTTCTTC. The full variable domain, its missing parts supplied by reference TRBV7-8 and TRBJ2-1, is GAGVSQSPRYKVAKRGQDVALRCDPISGHVSLFWYQQALGQGPEFLTYFQNEAQLDKSGLPSDRFFAERPEGSVSTLKIQRTQQEDSAVYLCASSSQRLLAESSYNEQFFGPGTRLTVL.

This clone was counted only a few times. V and J are TRBV5-1 and TRBJ2-2, with D perhaps matching TRBD1 (5 bases). The V end lost 4 bases, the J end lost 0 bases, and 10 bases lay between the germline ends. Germline assignment: CDR1 SGHRS and CDR2 YFSETQ. The CDR3 covers 15 residues. DNA of the CDR3: TGCGCCAGCAGCGACAGAACAACGAACACCGGGGAGCTGTTTTTT. Amino acids: CASSDRTTNTGELFF.

The chain links TRBV12-3 or TRBV12-4 to TRBJ2-7; D gene uncertain. This CDR3 contains 11 residues. Trimming cost V 2 bases and J 5 bases, with 4 bases left between them. The CDR3: CASSLLDEQYF. The CDR3, as DNA: TGTGCCAGCAGTTTACTGGACGAGCAGTACTTC.

This chain's CDR3 is CASSLFNRGETQYF. In DNA, the CDR3 is TGTGCCAGCAGTTTATTTAACCGGGGAGAGACCCAGTACTTC. The chain recombines TRBV27 with TRBJ2-5, with a possible D match to TRBD2 (5 bases). The CDR3 covers 14 residues. CDR1 is MNHEY, CDR2 SMNVEV, per germline (reference sequence). The V gene lost 1 base and the J gene lost 4 bases, with 10 bases spanning the gap.

This clone was seen just once. The chain joins TRBV9 to TRBJ1-2; D gene ambiguous. Germline lookup yields CDR1 SGDLS and CDR2 YYNGEE. Trimming stripped 0 bases from V and 8 bases from J, with 11 bases between. The CDR3 length is 13 residues. For the CDR3, the DNA is TGTGCCAGCAGCGTAGCTGAAGGAACGGGCTACACCTTC. Its protein is CASSVAEGTGYTF.

This chain connects TRBV19 to TRBJ1-4; D ambiguous. Deletions cut 3 bases from V and 7 bases from J, with 18 bases between. Looked up from germline, CDR1 is LNHDA and CDR2 is SQIVND (reference sequence). The CDR3 has 16 amino acids. DNA for the CDR3: TGTGCCAGTAGTATTTTTGAGAGGAGGGTTGGTGAAAAACTGTTTTTT. It yields the protein CASSIFERRVGEKLFF.

This clone has a handful of counts. The chain is built from TRBV3-1 (or the pseudogene TRBV3-2) and TRBJ1-2; D may be TRBD1 (5 bases). Germline lookup yields CDR1 LGHDT and CDR2 YNNKEL (reference sequence). The CDR3 spans 16 residues. V lost 1 base to trimming and J lost 0 bases, with 12 bases between them. The CDR3 coding sequence is TGTGCCAGCAGCCAAGGAAAAGACAGTTCTAACTATGGCTACACCTTC. Amino acids: CASSQGKDSSNYGYTF.

The chain uses TRBV4-1 and TRBJ1-5, with D possibly matching TRBD1 (5 bases). This CDR3 region has 15 residues. V was pared by 1 base and J by 0 bases, with 7 bases between. In germline, CDR1 is MGHRA, CDR2 YSYEKL. CDR3 sequence: CASSQGDVSNQPQHF. CDR3 nucleotides: TGCGCCAGCAGCCAAGGGGACGTTAGCAATCAGCCCCAGCATTTT.